Listed below are T cell receptor beta chains from one sample, sequenced in a study of cytotoxic CD8 clonotypes in ibrutinib-treated CLL. Only in-frame clones appear in the TCRdb table, and some are missing; sequencing was by immunoSEQ multiplex PCR. The profile shows tens of thousands of clones, around 57% of them singletons. This material consisted of PBMCs, taken before ibrutinib treatment. The receptor source for this set is a human donor with chronic lymphocytic leukemia. Each CDR3 is given with its conserved first and last residue. The order of the fields is clone size, J gene, D gene, V gene, CDR3 DNA, CDR3 protein. D genes are given only for firm matches. Size is stated for part of the rows, as once, few or many counts, or as a class when the clone is expanded.

few,TRBJ1-5,.,TRBV7-9,TGTGCCAGCAGCCCGGACGGGGGCAATCAGCCCCAGCATTTT,CASSPDGGNQPQHF
few,TRBJ2-7,TRBD1,TRBV28,TGTGCCAGCAGTCATACAGGGGGCCAGTCGTACGAGCAGTACTTC,CASSHTGGQSYEQYF
.,TRBJ2-7,.,TRBV27,TGTGCCAGCAGTCGTTCGCAGGGCTTATACGAGCAGTACTTC,CASSRSQGLYEQYF
.,TRBJ2-3,TRBD2,TRBV5-1,TGCGCCAGCAGCTTGGGTACTAGCGGGACCCTCACAGATACGCAGTATTTT,CASSLGTSGTLTDTQYF
.,TRBJ1-1,.,TRBV7-2,TGTGCCAGCAGTGTTGGGGCGAACACTGAAGCTTTCTTT,CASSVGANTEAFF
once,TRBJ2-7,.,TRBV28,TGTGCCGCGGGGTCGTCTACTTACGAGCAGTACTTC,CAAGSSTYEQYF
.,TRBJ2-7,.,TRBV14,TGTGCCAGCAGCCAAGGTTACGAGCAGTACTTC,CASSQGYEQYF
.,TRBJ2-2,TRBD1,TRBV7-3,TGTGCCAGCAGCCCCGGGACAGTGACCGGGGAGCTGTTTTTT,CASSPGTVTGELFF
.,TRBJ2-6,.,TRBV2,TGTGCCAGCAGTGAGAAGGTCGTACCCCTCTCTGGGGCCAACGTCCTGACTTTC,CASSEKVVPLSGANVLTF
few,TRBJ1-1,.,TRBV2,TGTGCCAGCAGTGTTGACACTGAAGCTTTCTTT,CASSVDTEAFF
.,TRBJ2-1,TRBD2,TRBV7-9,TGTGCCAGCAGCTTCCGACTAGCGGGAGTTTCCTACAATGAGCAGTTCTTC,CASSFRLAGVSYNEQFF